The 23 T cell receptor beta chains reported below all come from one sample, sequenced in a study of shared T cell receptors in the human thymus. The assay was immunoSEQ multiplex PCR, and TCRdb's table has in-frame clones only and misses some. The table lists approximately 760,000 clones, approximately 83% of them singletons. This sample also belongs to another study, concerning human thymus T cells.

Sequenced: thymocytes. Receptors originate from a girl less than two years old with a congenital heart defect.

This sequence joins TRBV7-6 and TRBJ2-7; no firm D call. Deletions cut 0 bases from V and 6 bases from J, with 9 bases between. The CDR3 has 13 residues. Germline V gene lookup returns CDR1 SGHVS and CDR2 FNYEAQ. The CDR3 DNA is TGTGCCAGCAGCTTAGCCCCCGCCGGCGAGCAGTACTTC. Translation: CASSLAPAGEQYF. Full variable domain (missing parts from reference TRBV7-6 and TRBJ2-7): GAGVSQSPRYKVTKRGQDVALRCDPISGHVSLYWYRQALGQGPEFLTYFNYEAQQDKSGLPNDRFSAERPEGSISTLTIQRTEQRDSAMYRCASSLAPAGEQYFGPGTRLTVT.

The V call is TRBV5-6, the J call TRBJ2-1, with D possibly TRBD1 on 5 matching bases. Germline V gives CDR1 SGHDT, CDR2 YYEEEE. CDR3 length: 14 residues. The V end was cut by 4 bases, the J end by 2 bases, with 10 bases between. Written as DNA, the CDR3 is TGTGCCAGCAGCGTGCAGGGCCCCTACAATGAGCAGTTCTTC. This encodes CASSVQGPYNEQFF.

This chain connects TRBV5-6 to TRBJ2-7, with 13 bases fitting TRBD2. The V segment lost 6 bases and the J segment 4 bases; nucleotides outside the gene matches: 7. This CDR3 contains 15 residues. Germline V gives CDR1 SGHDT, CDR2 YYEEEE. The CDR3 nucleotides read TGTGCCAGCAACTCACTAGCGGGGGGGCAGTACGAGCAGTACTTC. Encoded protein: CASNSLAGGQYEQYF.

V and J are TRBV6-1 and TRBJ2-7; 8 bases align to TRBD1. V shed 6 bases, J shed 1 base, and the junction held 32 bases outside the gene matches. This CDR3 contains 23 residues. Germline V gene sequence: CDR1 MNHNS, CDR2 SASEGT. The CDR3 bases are TGTGCCAGCAGCGAATCCCAGGAAAGCCGGGACAGGTCCGCTTTTGGAGGTTCCTACGAGCAGTACTTC. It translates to CASSESQESRDRSAFGGSYEQYF.

The CDR3, as DNA: TGTGCCAGCAAAAGACAGGGGGCGAACACTGAAGCTTTCTTT. This codes for CASKRQGANTEAFF. The chain joins TRBV2 to TRBJ1-1, with TRBD1 identical over 10 bases. The CDR3 contains 14 residues. Germline V gene lookup returns CDR1 SNHLY and CDR2 FYNNEI. Trimming at V came to 7 bases and at J to 1 base, leaving 3 bases not matched to a gene.

The CDR3 protein is CASSYPAGPTYEQYF. Written as DNA, the CDR3 is TGTGCCAGCAGTTACCCCGCAGGGCCCACCTACGAGCAGTACTTC. The chain has TRBV6-6 and TRBJ2-7; a possible D gene is TRBD1 (5 bases). Trimming took 2 bases from V and 2 from J, leaving 13 bases between them. Germline lookup yields CDR1 MNHNY and CDR2 SVGAGI (reference sequence). This CDR3 is 15 amino acids long.

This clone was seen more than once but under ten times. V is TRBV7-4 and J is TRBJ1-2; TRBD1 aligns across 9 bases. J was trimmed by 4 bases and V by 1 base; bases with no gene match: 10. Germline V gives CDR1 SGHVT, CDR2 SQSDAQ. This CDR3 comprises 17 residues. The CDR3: CASSLVWGQGSPYGYTF. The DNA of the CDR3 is TGTGCCAGCAGCTTAGTTTGGGGACAGGGTAGTCCCTATGGCTACACCTTC.

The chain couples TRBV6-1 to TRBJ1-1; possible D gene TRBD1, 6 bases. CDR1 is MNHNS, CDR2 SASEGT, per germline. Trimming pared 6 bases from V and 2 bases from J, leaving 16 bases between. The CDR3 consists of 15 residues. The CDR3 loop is CASRVIQGLNTEAFF. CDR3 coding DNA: TGTGCCAGCAGGGTAATACAGGGTCTAAACACTGAAGCTTTCTTT.

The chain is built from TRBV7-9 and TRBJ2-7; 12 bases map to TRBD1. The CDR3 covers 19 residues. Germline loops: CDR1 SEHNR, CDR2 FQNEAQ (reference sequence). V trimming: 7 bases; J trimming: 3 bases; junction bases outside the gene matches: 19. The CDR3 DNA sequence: TGTGCCAGCACCGCCCGGGACAGGGGGCACCTTAATGGGGTCTACGAGCAGTACTTC. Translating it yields CASTARDRGHLNGVYEQYF.

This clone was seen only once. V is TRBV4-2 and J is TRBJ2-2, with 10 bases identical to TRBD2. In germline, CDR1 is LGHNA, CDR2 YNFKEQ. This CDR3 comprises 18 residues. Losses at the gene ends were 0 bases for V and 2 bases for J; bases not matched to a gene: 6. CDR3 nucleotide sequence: TGTGCCAGCAGCCAAGAAAAGCGGGGGGGTCTTAACACCGGGGAGCTGTTTTTT. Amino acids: CASSQEKRGGLNTGELFF.

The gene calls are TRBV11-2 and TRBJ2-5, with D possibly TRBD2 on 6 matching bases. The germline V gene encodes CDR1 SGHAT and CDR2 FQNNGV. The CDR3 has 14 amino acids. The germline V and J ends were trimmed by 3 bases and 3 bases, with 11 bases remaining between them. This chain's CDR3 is CASSLWRGKETQYF. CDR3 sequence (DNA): TGTGCCAGCAGCTTGTGGCGGGGAAAAGAGACCCAGTACTTC.

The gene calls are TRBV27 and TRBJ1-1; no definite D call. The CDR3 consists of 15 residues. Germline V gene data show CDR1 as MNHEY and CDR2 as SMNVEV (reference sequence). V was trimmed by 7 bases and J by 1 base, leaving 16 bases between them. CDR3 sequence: CASTTNRPGNTEAFF. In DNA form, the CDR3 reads TGTGCCAGCACTACCAACCGCCCAGGGAACACTGAAGCTTTCTTT.

CDR3 loop: CSVTAGTDVQYF. The CDR3 DNA reads TGCAGCGTTACCGCGGGGACGGACGTGCAGTACTTC. V gene TRBV29-1 combines with J gene TRBJ2-7, with a weak D call TRBD2 (6 bases). Germline CDR1 is SQVTM and CDR2 is ANQGSEA. The CDR3 contains 12 residues. Trimming took 5 bases from V and 9 from J, leaving 17 bases between them.

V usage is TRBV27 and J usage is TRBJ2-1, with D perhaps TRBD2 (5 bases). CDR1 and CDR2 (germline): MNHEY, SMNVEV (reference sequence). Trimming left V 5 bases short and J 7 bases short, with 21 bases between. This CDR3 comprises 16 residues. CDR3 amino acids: CASSPRHPRGVNEQFF. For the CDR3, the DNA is TGTGCCAGCAGTCCCCGACATCCACGGGGTGTAAATGAGCAGTTCTTC.

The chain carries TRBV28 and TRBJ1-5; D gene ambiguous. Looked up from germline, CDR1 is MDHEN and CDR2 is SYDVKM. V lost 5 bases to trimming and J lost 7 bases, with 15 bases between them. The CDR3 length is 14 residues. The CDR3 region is CASSNEAGGQPQHF. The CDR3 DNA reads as TGTGCCAGCAGTAACGAGGCTGGAGGGCAGCCCCAGCATTTT.

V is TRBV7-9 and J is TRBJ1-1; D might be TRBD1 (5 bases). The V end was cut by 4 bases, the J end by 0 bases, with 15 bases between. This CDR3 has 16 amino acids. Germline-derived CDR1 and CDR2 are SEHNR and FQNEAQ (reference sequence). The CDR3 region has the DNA TGTGCCAGCAGCTACCCCCCGGGGGTCATGAACACTGAAGCTTTCTTT. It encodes CASSYPPGVMNTEAFF.

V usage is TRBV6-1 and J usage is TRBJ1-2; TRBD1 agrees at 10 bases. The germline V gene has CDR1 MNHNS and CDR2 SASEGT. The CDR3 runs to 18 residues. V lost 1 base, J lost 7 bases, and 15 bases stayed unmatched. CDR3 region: CASSEEPGQGVICGGYTF. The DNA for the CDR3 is TGTGCCAGCAGTGAAGAACCCGGACAGGGGGTGATTTGCGGTGGCTACACCTTC.

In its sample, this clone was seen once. CDR3 DNA sequence: TGTGCCAGCAGCTTAGCTTCCAGGGTTAATCAGCCCCAGCATTTT. Amino acids: CASSLASRVNQPQHF. The rearrangement joins TRBV7-2 to TRBJ1-5, with D possibly TRBD1 on 5 matching bases. Per germline, CDR1 SGHTA and CDR2 FQGNSA. CDR3 length: 15 amino acids. Trimming removed 0 bases from V and 4 bases from J, with 10 bases in between.

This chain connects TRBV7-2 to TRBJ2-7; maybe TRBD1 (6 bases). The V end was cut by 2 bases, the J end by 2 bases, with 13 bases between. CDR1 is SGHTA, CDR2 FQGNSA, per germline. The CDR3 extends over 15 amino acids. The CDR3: CASSLRAGAPYEQYF. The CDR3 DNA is TGTGCCAGCAGCTTAAGGGCAGGGGCCCCCTACGAGCAGTACTTC.

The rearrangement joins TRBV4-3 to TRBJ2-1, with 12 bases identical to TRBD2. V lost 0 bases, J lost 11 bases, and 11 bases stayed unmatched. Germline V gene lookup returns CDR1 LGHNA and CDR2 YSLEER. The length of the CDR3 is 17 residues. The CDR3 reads CASSQDPTSGGTVKQFF. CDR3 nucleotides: TGCGCCAGCAGCCAAGACCCGACTAGCGGGGGTACCGTGAAGCAGTTCTTC.

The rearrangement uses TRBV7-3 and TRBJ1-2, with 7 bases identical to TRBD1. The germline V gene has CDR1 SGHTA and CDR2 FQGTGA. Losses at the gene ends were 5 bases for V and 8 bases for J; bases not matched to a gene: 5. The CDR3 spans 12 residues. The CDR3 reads CASSPDRVGYTF. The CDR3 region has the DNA TGTGCCAGCAGCCCTGACAGGGTGGGCTACACCTTC.

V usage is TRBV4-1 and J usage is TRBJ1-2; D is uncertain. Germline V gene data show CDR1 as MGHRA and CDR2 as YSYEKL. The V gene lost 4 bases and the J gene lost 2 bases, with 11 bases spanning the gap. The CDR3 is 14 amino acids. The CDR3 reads CASSRNTLNYGYTF. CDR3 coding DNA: TGCGCCAGCAGCCGAAACACCCTCAACTATGGCTACACCTTC.

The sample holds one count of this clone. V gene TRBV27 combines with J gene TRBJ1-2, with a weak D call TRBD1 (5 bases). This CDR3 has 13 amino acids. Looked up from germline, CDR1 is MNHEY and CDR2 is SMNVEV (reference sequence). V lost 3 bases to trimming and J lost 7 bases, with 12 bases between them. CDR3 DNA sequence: TGTGCCAGCAGTTTGACCGGGGGGGTTGGCTACACCTTC. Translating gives CASSLTGGVGYTF.